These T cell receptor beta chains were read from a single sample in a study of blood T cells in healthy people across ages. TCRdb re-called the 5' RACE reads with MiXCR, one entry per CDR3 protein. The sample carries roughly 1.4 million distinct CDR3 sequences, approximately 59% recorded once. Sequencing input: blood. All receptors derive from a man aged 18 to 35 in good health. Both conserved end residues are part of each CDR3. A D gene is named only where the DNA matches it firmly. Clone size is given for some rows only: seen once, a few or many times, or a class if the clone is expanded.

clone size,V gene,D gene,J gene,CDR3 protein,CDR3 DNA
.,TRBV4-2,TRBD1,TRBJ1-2,CASSQVDWDRGQEGYTF,TGTGCCAGCAGCCAAGTGGACTGGGACAGGGGGCAGGAGGGCTACACCTTC
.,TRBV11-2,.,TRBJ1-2,CASSLDRLPHYGYTF,TGTGCCAGCAGCTTAGATCGGCTCCCTCACTATGGCTACACCTTC
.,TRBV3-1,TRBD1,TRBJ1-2,CASSQSWTGPSYGYTF,TGTGCCAGCAGCCAATCCTGGACAGGGCCTTCCTATGGCTACACCTTC
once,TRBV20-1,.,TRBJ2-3,CSAIQGLLTDTQYF,TGCAGTGCTATCCAAGGACTTCTCACAGATACGCAGTATTTT
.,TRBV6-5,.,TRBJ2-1,CASSYSGEVNEQFF,TGTGCCAGCAGTTATTCGGGGGAGGTAAATGAGCAGTTCTTC
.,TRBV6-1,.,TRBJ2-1,CASSDTRVYEQFF,TGTGCCAGCAGTGATACGCGGGTATATGAGCAGTTCTTC
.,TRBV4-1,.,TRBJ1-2,CASSLPDSGNYGYTF,TGCGCCAGCAGCCTCCCCGACAGTGGTAACTATGGCTACACCTTC
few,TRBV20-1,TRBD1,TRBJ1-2,CSAMDRGVGGYTF,TGCAGTGCTATGGACAGGGGGGTGGGGGGCTACACCTTC
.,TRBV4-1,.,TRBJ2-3,CASSQEGADTDTQYF,TGCGCCAGCAGCCAAGAGGGGGCTGACACAGATACGCAGTATTTT
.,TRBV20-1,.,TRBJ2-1,CSAAVGSEGYNEQFF,TGCAGTGCAGCAGTGGGTTCGGAGGGATACAATGAGCAGTTCTTC
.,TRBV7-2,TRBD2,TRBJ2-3,CASSLAVTSRAQDTQYF,TGTGCCAGCAGCTTAGCCGTGACTAGCCGAGCACAAGATACGCAGTATTTT
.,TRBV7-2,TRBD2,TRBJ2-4,CASSPTSGGINIQYF,TGTGCCAGCAGTCCTACTAGCGGGGGAATAAACATTCAGTACTTC
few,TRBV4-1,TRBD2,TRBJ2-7,CASSQVGEGTEQYF,TGCGCCAGCAGCCAAGTCGGGGAGGGGACCGAGCAGTACTTC
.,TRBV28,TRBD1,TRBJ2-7,CASSSSTGGWYEQYF,TGTGCCAGCAGTTCCTCGACAGGGGGTTGGTACGAGCAGTACTTC
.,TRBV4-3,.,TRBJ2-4,CASSGQAKNIQYF,TGTGCCAGCAGCGGTCAAGCCAAAAACATTCAGTACTTC
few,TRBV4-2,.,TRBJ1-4,CASSQPGHPNEKLFF,TGTGCCAGCAGCCAACCGGGACACCCTAATGAAAAACTGTTTTTT
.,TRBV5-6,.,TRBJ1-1,CASSDERAEAFF,TGTGCCAGCAGCGACGAGAGGGCTGAAGCTTTCTTT
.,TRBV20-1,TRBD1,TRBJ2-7,CSVDNRDSYEQYF,TGCAGTGTCGATAATCGGGACAGTTACGAGCAGTACTTC
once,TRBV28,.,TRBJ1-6,CASSIRDIDPWSSYNSPLHF,TGTGCCAGCAGTATCCGGGACATAGATCCATGGAGCTCCTATAATTCACCCCTCCACTTT
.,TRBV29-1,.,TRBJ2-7,CSVEVGRYYEQYF,TGCAGCGTTGAAGTGGGCCGCTACTACGAGCAGTACTTC
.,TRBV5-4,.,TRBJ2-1,CASSWSEEQFF,TGTGCCAGCAGCTGGTCGGAAGAGCAGTTCTTC
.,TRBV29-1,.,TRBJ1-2,CSVVARQPSYGYTF,TGCAGCGTTGTAGCTAGACAGCCCTCTTATGGCTACACCTTC
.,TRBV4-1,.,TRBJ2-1,CANSQRVGGFEQFF,TGCGCCAACAGCCAAAGGGTGGGGGGCTTTGAGCAGTTCTTC
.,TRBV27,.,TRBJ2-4,CASRGSPLGNIQYF,TGTGCCAGCAGGGGCAGCCCCCTGGGAAACATTCAGTACTTC
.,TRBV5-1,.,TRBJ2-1,CASSRGGPYYYNEQFF,TGCGCCAGCAGCCGCGGTGGCCCCTACTATTACAATGAGCAGTTCTTC
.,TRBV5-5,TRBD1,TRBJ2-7,CASSLWGTGTLGEQYF,TGTGCCAGCAGCTTGTGGGGGACAGGGACTTTAGGCGAGCAGTACTTC
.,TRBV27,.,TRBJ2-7,CASSPLSGDEQYF,TGTGCCAGCAGTCCCCTCTCAGGAGACGAGCAGTACTTC
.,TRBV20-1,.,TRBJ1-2,CSAYRGENFYGYTF,TGCAGTGCTTATAGAGGGGAGAACTTCTATGGCTACACCTTC
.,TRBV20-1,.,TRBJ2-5,CSVRARVSETQYF,TGTAGTGTTAGGGCCCGGGTTTCAGAGACCCAGTACTTC
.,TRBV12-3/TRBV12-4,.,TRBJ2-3,CASSLVPGGTDTQYF,TGTGCCAGCAGTTTAGTCCCCGGGGGCACAGATACGCAGTATTTT
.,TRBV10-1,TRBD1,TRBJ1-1,CASRSGQGDTEAFF,TGCGCCAGCAGGTCGGGACAGGGCGACACTGAAGCTTTCTTT
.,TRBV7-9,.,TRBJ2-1,CASGRGAGRDEQFF,TGTGCCAGCGGCAGAGGGGCAGGGCGGGATGAGCAGTTCTTC
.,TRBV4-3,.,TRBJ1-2,CASSRWRDGINGYTF,TGCGCCAGCAGCCGGTGGAGGGATGGAATAAATGGCTACACCTTC
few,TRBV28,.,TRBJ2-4,CASSAAVAKNIQYF,TGTGCCAGCAGTGCAGCCGTAGCCAAAAACATTCAGTACTTC
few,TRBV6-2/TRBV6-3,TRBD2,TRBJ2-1,CASSYPGLEATEQFF,TGTGCCAGCAGTTACCCCGGACTAGAAGCTACTGAGCAGTTCTTC
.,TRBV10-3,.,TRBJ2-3,CAISEYRTDTQYF,TGTGCCATCAGTGAGTACAGAACAGATACGCAGTATTTT
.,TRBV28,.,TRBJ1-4,CASSRHREMLGKLFF,TGTGCCAGCAGCCGTCACAGGGAAATGTTGGGAAAACTGTTTTTT
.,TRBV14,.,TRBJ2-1,CASSPALGPSSYNEQFF,TGTGCCAGCAGCCCCGCTTTGGGGCCGAGCTCCTACAATGAGCAGTTCTTC
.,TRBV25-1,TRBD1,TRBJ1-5,CASSETGRGQPQHF,TGTGCCAGCAGTGAGACGGGCAGGGGGCAGCCCCAGCATTTT
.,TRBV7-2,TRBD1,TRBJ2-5,CASSIAPTGGLETQYF,TGTGCCAGCAGCATCGCCCCAACAGGGGGCCTAGAGACCCAGTACTTC
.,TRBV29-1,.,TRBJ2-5,CSVEVDEGAPQETQYF,TGCAGCGTTGAAGTTGATGAAGGGGCCCCCCAAGAGACCCAGTACTTC
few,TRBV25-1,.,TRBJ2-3,CASSVGVAWYF,TGTGCCAGCAGTGTTGGTGTGGCTTGGTATTTT
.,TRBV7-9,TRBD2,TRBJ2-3,CASSPPSGKITDTQYF,TGTGCCAGCAGCCCTCCTAGCGGCAAAATCACAGATACGCAGTATTTT
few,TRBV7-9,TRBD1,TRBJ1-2,CASSLQGAYYGYTF,TGTGCCAGCAGCTTACAGGGGGCGTACTATGGCTACACCTTC
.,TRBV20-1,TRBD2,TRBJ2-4,CSATPTSGRLDIQYF,TGCAGTGCTACACCTACTAGCGGGAGATTGGACATTCAGTACTTC
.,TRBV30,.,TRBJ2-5,CAWRAPGGAQTQYF,TGTGCCTGGAGGGCCCCTGGAGGGGCCCAGACCCAGTACTTC
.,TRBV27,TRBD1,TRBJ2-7,CASSSPGQGSHKQYF,TGTGCCAGCAGTTCACCGGGACAGGGTTCCCACAAGCAGTACTTC
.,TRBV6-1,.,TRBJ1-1,CASSEADRRGEAFF,TGTGCCAGCAGTGAAGCGGACAGAAGGGGTGAAGCTTTCTTT
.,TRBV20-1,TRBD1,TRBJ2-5,CSARPLVRDRGEKETQYF,TGCAGTGCTAGACCTCTCGTCCGGGACAGGGGAGAAAAAGAGACCCAGTACTTC
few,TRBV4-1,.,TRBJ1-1,CASSPQIMNTEAFF,TGCGCCAGCAGCCCACAGATTATGAACACTGAAGCTTTCTTT
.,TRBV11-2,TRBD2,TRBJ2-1,CASRAGLAGPTVTNNEQFF,TGTGCCAGCAGGGCAGGACTAGCGGGGCCTACCGTAACCAACAATGAGCAGTTCTTC
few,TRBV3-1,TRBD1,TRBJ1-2,CASSQGDRDRHHYGYTF,TGTGCCAGCAGCCAGGGTGACAGGGACCGTCACCACTATGGCTACACCTTC
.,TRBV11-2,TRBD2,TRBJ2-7,CASSPSGRFYEQYF,TGTGCCAGCAGCCCTAGCGGGAGGTTCTACGAGCAGTACTTC
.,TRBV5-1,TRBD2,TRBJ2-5,CASSFGTTKWTQYF,TGCGCCAGCAGCTTCGGGACTACAAAATGGACCCAGTACTTC
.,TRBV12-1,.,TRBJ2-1,CASSSQRTLYNEQFF,TGTGCCAGCAGCTCACAGCGAACACTTTACAATGAGCAGTTCTTC
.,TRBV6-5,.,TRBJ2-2,CASSYPWRATGELFF,TGTGCCAGCAGTTACCCGTGGAGGGCTACCGGGGAGCTGTTTTTT
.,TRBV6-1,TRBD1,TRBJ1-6,CASREDRGLSDSPLHF,TGTGCCAGCAGGGAAGACAGGGGGCTTTCTGATTCACCCCTCCACTTT
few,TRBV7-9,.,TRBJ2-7,CASRSRYTYEQYF,TGTGCCAGCCGTTCAAGGTATACCTACGAGCAGTACTTC
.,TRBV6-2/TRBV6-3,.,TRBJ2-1,CASSSYSYNEQFF,TGTGCCAGCAGTTCCTACAGCTACAATGAGCAGTTCTTC
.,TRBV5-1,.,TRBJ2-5,CASSLIQLKETQYF,TGCGCCAGCAGCTTAATACAGCTAAAAGAGACCCAGTACTTC